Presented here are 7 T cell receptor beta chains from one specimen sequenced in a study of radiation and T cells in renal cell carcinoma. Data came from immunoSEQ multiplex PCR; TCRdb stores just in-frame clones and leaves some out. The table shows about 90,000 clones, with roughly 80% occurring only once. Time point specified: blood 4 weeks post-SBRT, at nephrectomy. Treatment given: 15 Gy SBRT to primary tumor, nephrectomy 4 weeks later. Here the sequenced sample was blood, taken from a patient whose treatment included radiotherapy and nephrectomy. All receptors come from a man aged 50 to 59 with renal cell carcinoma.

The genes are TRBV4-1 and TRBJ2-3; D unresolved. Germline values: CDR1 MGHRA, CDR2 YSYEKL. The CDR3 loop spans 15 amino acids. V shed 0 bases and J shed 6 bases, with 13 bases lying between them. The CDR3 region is CASSQDPVPRDTQYF. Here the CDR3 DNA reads TGCGCCAGCAGCCAAGATCCAGTTCCCAGGGATACGCAGTATTTT.

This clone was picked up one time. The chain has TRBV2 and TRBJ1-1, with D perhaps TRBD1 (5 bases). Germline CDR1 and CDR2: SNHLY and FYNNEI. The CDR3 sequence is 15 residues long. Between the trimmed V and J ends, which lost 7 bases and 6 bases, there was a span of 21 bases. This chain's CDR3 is CASIKEGLREAEAFF. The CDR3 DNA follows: TGTGCCAGCATTAAGGAGGGGCTTCGGGAGGCTGAAGCTTTCTTT.

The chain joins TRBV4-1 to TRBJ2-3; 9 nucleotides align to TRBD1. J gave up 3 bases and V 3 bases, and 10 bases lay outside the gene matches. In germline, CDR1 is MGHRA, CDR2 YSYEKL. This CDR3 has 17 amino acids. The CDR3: CASSQEEDRGGTDTQYF. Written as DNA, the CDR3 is TGCGCCAGCAGCCAGGAGGAGGACAGGGGAGGTACAGATACGCAGTATTTT.

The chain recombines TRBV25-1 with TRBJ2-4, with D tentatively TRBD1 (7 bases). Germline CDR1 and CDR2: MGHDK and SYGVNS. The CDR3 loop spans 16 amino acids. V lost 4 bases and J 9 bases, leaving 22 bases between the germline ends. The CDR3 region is CASSGGRDSGGGIQYF. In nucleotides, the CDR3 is TGTGCCAGCAGTGGGGGCCGGGACAGCGGAGGGGGCATTCAGTACTTC.

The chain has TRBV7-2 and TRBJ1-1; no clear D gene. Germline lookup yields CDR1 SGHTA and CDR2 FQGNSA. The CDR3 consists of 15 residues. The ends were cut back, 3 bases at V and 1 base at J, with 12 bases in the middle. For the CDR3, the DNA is TGTGCCAGCAGCTTTCGTCCGCTCCCGAACACTGAAGCTTTCTTT. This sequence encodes CASSFRPLPNTEAFF.

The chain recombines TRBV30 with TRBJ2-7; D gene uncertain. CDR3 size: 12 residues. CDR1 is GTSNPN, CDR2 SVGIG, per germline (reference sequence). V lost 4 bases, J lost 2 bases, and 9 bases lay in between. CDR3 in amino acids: CAWNKVTYEQYF. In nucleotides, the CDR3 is TGTGCCTGGAACAAAGTCACCTACGAGCAGTACTTC. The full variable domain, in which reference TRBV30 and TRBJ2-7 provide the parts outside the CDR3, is SQTIHQWPATLVQPVGSPLSLECTVEGTSNPNLYWYRQAAGRGLQLLFYSVGIGQISSEVPQNLSASRPQDRQFILSSKKLLLSDSGFYLCAWNKVTYEQYFGPGTRLTVT.

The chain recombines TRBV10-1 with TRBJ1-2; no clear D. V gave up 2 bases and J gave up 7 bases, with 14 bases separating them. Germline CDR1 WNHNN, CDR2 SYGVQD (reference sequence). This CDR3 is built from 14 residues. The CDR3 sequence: CASSENRPLTGYTF. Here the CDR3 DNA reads TGCGCCAGCAGTGAGAATCGACCGCTGACTGGCTACACCTTC.